One sample yielded the 17 T cell receptor beta chains listed below, sequenced in a study of T cells in Graves' hyperthyroidism and ophthalmopathy. The source material, RNA transcripts, was used to amplify TCR beta CDR3 regions. First-round RT-PCR targeting the TCR CDR3 was performed with the HTBI primer set. TCRdb fed the multiplex PCR reads into MiXCR, producing one record per CDR3 protein. The sample lists about 690,000 distinct CDR3 sequences, roughly a sixth occurring once. The sample taken for sequencing was blood. These receptors were obtained from a man over 45 with Graves' hyperthyroidism.

V gene TRBV7-9 combines with J gene TRBJ2-7; 8 bases fit TRBD1. There are 18 residues in the CDR3. The J segment lost 4 bases and the V segment lost 1 base, leaving 15 bases of the junction unmatched. Per germline, CDR1 SEHNR and CDR2 FQNEAQ (reference sequence). The CDR3 sequence: CASSLVLKRRDRLYEQYF. As DNA, the CDR3 is TGTGCCAGCAGCTTAGTATTAAAACGCCGGGACAGGTTGTACGAGCAGTACTTC.

This clonotype was recorded a few times. V and J are TRBV3-1 and TRBJ1-2, with TRBD1 matching over 8 bases. The CDR3 covers 15 residues. Germline assignment: CDR1 LGHDT and CDR2 YNNKEL (reference sequence). V was clipped by 3 bases and J by 4 bases; unmatched bases: 7. As DNA, the CDR3 is TGTGCCAGCAGCCAGCCGGACAGGGTGGTCTATGGCTACACCTTC. Translation: CASSQPDRVVYGYTF.

This clonotype was seen a handful of times. The chain carries TRBV12-3 or TRBV12-4 and TRBJ2-2; D is possibly TRBD1 (5 bases). V lost 4 bases and J lost 1, with 13 bases in between. The CDR3 runs 16 residues. CDR3 in amino acids: CASSSRTRMNTGELFF. CDR3 sequence (DNA): TGTGCCAGCAGTTCCCGGACACGGATGAACACCGGGGAGCTGTTTTTT.

This clonotype was seen a few times. The chain couples TRBV20-1 to TRBJ2-7; 7 positions match TRBD2. The CDR3 has 13 residues. V gave up 4 bases and J gave up 0 bases; unmatched junction bases: 3. Germline loops: CDR1 DFQATT, CDR2 SNEGSKA (reference sequence). The CDR3 DNA reads TGCAGTGCTAAAGGCGGGGGCTCCTACGAGCAGTACTTC. Amino acid sequence: CSAKGGGSYEQYF.

The chain couples TRBV5-1 to TRBJ2-1, with 9 nucleotides matching TRBD2. V was clipped by 4 bases and J by 4 bases; unmatched bases: 12. The CDR3 extends over 17 amino acids. Germline loops: CDR1 SGHRS, CDR2 YFSETQ. The CDR3 coding sequence is TGCGCCAGCAGCCCGGCCATTGCTAGCGGGGCATACAATGAGCAGTTCTTC. Residues: CASSPAIASGAYNEQFF.

This clonotype was recorded many times. The V and J genes are TRBV7-2 and TRBJ1-2, with D possibly being TRBD1 (5 bases). This CDR3 contains 13 residues. CDR1 and CDR2 from the germline V gene are SGHTA and FQGNSA. Trimming cost V 5 bases and J 4 bases, with 11 bases left between them. CDR3 sequence (DNA): TGTGCCAGCAGCATCGGGACGTCCTATGGCTACACCTTC. This sequence encodes CASSIGTSYGYTF.

This clonotype was counted at least ten times. The chain is built from TRBV20-1 and TRBJ2-5; perhaps TRBD1 as D (5 bases). Trimming took 1 base from V and 2 from J, leaving 8 bases between them. Germline assignment: CDR1 DFQATT and CDR2 SNEGSKA (reference sequence). The CDR3 sequence is 13 residues long. The CDR3 DNA sequence: TGCAGTGCTAGAGGGGGCGCGCAAGAGACCCAGTACTTC. This codes for CSARGGAQETQYF.

A word on this clonotype: This may stem from a read error, because a much larger clone lies one nucleotide away. CDR3 residues: CASSLRRGPVEQYF. Written as DNA, the CDR3 is TGCGCCAGCAGCTTGCGAAGGGGGCCCGTCGAGCAGTACTTC. V usage is TRBV5-1 and J usage is TRBJ2-7; 7 bases are a match to TRBD1. The CDR3 contains 14 residues. V was pared by 1 base and J by 6 bases, with 7 bases of the junction left unmatched. Per the germline V gene, CDR1 is SGHRS and CDR2 is YFSETQ.

This clonotype turned up a few times. The chain has TRBV10-3 and TRBJ2-1; D uncertain. CDR3 length equals 12 residues. The germline CDR1 and CDR2 sequences are ENHRY and SYGVKD. The V and J ends lost 3 bases and 8 bases respectively, with 8 bases between them. The CDR3 loop is CAISDLSYEQFF. DNA of the CDR3: TGTGCCATCAGTGATCTTTCTTATGAGCAGTTCTTC.

This clonotype was counted many times. This chain connects TRBV11-3 to TRBJ1-3; D not resolved. The CDR3 loop spans 17 amino acids. Trimming took 4 bases from V and 4 from J, leaving 20 bases between them. Germline CDR1 SGHNT, CDR2 YENEEA. In DNA form, the CDR3 reads TGTGCCAGCAGCTCCCCTAGGTCAGGAGTTGACGGAAACACCATATATTTT. Its translation is CASSSPRSGVDGNTIYF.

This clonotype came up many times. V and J are TRBV2 and TRBJ2-2; unclear D gene. The CDR3 has 11 amino acids. Germline CDR1 and CDR2: SNHLY and FYNNEI. V was pared by 3 bases and J by 7 bases, with 3 bases between. This CDR3 reads CASSEDGELFF. The CDR3 region has the DNA TGTGCCAGCAGTGAGGACGGGGAGCTGTTTTTT. The complete variable domain, with remaining parts taken from reference TRBV2 and TRBJ2-2, reads EPEVTQTPSHQVTQMGQEVILRCVPISNHLYFYWYRQILGQKVEFLVSFYNNEISEKSEIFDDQFSVERPDGSNFTLKIRSTKLEDSAMYFCASSEDGELFFGEGSRLTVL.

The rearrangement uses TRBV14 and TRBJ2-7; D might be TRBD1 (6 bases). Per the germline V gene, CDR1 is SGHDN and CDR2 is FVKESK. V was shortened by 1 base and J by 4 bases, with 23 bases between the two germline ends. The CDR3 covers 18 residues. The chain's CDR3 is CASSQVNLFNRVRYEQYF. The CDR3 nucleotides are TGTGCCAGCAGCCAAGTAAACCTATTTAACAGGGTGCGGTACGAGCAGTACTTC.

This clonotype was counted ten times or more. The chain joins TRBV24-1 to TRBJ2-7, with 12 bases that match TRBD2. Germline V lookup: CDR1 KGHDR, CDR2 SFDVKD. With 4 bases clipped from V and 2 bases from J, the junction kept 2 bases outside the gene matches. The CDR3 spans 15 residues. The CDR3 bases are TGTGCCACCAGTGAAAGGACTAGCGGGGCCTACGAGCAGTACTTC. Its protein is CATSERTSGAYEQYF.

This clonotype was picked up many times. The CDR3 DNA sequence: TGTGCCACCAGTGATTCGGGAGCCTCTCGCGAGCAGTACTTC. Its protein product is CATSDSGASREQYF. V usage is TRBV24-1 and J usage is TRBJ2-7; possible D gene TRBD2, 6 bases. Trimming removed 2 bases at V and 6 bases at J, with 13 bases between. In germline, CDR1 is KGHDR, CDR2 SFDVKD. The CDR3 totals 14 residues.

This clonotype was observed a few times. This chain connects TRBV7-9 to TRBJ1-1, with D perhaps TRBD1 (5 bases). Germline CDR1 reads SEHNR; CDR2 reads FQNEAQ (reference sequence). This CDR3 has 15 amino acids. Trimming pared 3 bases from V and 1 base from J, leaving 12 bases between. The DNA for the CDR3 is TGTGCCAGCAGCTTTTATGGACATTCGAACACTGAAGCTTTCTTT. As protein: CASSFYGHSNTEAFF.

There are a few counts of this clonotype. The J gene is TRBJ2-4, the V gene TRBV28; D gene uncertain. Germline CDR1 reads MDHEN; CDR2 reads SYDVKM. V gave up 1 base and J gave up 6 bases, with 7 bases separating them. This CDR3 spans 13 amino acids. In DNA, the CDR3 is TGTGCCAGCAGTTTATCGGCTACAAACATTCAGTACTTC. Protein product: CASSLSATNIQYF. The full variable domain, its missing parts supplied by reference TRBV28 and TRBJ2-4, is DVKVTQSSRYLVKRTGEKVFLECVQDMDHENMFWYRQDPGLGLRLIYFSYDVKMKEKGDIPEGYSVSREKKERFSLILESASTNQTSMYLCASSLSATNIQYFGAGTRLSVL.

The chain couples TRBV12-3 or TRBV12-4 to TRBJ1-5; 8 bases fit TRBD1. J was trimmed by 2 bases and V by 4 bases; bases with no gene match: 10. The CDR3 spans 17 residues. CDR3 protein: CASSSSLRGRGNQPQHF. CDR3 nucleotide sequence: TGTGCCAGCAGTTCATCCCTCAGGGGGCGAGGCAATCAGCCCCAGCATTTT.